Sequencing of this T cell receptor (beta chain) was carried out in a study of OX40 agonist ivuxolimab in advanced cancers. The wider study: Patients took ivuxolimab, an agonistic anti-OX40 (CD134) antibody.

This clone was seen only once. What it recognizes is unknown. Per the germline V gene, CDR1 is SQVTM and CDR2 is ANQGSEA. The CDR3 consists of 16 residues. Trimming cost V 3 bases and J 2 bases; bases outside gene matches: 9. The table came from immunoSEQ multiplex PCR; TCRdb's copy has only in-frame clones and leaves some out. Altogether 60,000 or so clones are present, roughly 90% being singletons, with the ten largest covering 16%. Study observations and caveats: Partial responders at 0.1-3.0 mg/kg showed near-lowest clonal expansion.

The chain employs TRBV29-1 and TRBJ2-1; 8 bases are shared with TRBD2. The origin of this receptor is an adult with an advanced solid tumor such as melanoma, head and neck, liver or kidney cancer. The sequences come from CD4+ or CD8+ T cells sorted from blood, collected in a trial of the OX40 agonist ivuxolimab. As DNA, the CDR3 is TGCAGCGTTGACCCTGGGGGGCGGGAGGCCTACAATGAGCAGTTCTTC. Protein: CSVDPGGREAYNEQFF.